This record concerns one T cell receptor beta chain sequence. The repertoire was sequenced with immunoSEQ multiplex PCR; TCRdb's copy has only in-frame clones and lacks some. The sample records 150,000 to 200,000 clones, just under 95% being singletons. The data originate from a study of T cell responses to AZD1222 COVID-19 vaccine. The sample was peripheral blood, taken on day 0 of AZD1222 vaccination. The TCR sequence derives from an adult in good health.

In DNA form, the CDR3 reads TGTGCCAGCAGGCGGGACCGGGCATTCTACGAGCAGTACTTC. It is translated as CASRRDRAFYEQYF. The rearrangement links TRBV27 to TRBJ2-7; TRBD2 might be the D (6 bases). The CDR3 runs to 14 residues. Looked up from germline, CDR1 is MNHEY and CDR2 is SMNVEV (reference sequence). Trimming took off 6 bases at V and 3 bases at J, with 15 bases between the two ends.